These 20 T cell receptor beta chains originate from one sample sequenced in a study of immune evolution from preneoplasia to lung adenocarcinoma. TCRdb's copy holds only in-frame clones and misses some; the assay was immunoSEQ multiplex PCR. The data show over 6,000 clones, approximately 80% seen once. The sample comprised FFPE minimally invasive lung adenocarcinoma tissue. All receptors derive from a person aged 65-85 years with lung adenocarcinoma.

The chain is built from TRBV19 and TRBJ1-5, with D tentatively TRBD1 (6 bases). Trimming shortened V by 7 bases and J by 0 bases, and 16 bases separated the two germline ends. The CDR3 consists of 16 residues. The germline V gene has CDR1 LNHDA and CDR2 SQIVND (reference sequence). CDR3 region: CASKGRDKNSNQPQHF. DNA for the CDR3: TGTGCCAGTAAAGGACGGGACAAGAATAGCAATCAGCCCCAGCATTTT.

This clone was found once. The rearrangement links TRBV4-1 to TRBJ2-3; D ambiguous. Trimming removed 0 bases at V and 2 bases at J, with 6 bases between. Germline-derived CDR1 and CDR2 are MGHRA and YSYEKL. The CDR3 runs to 14 residues. The CDR3 nucleotides are TGCGCCAGCAGCCAAGAGGGCCACACAGATACGCAGTATTTT. Amino acids: CASSQEGHTDTQYF.

V usage is TRBV27 and J usage is TRBJ1-4, with no clear D. Germline-derived CDR1 and CDR2 are MNHEY and SMNVEV (reference sequence). CDR3 size: 13 residues. V lost 5 bases, J lost 5 bases, and 9 bases lay in between. The CDR3: CASSHGRNEKLFF. The CDR3 nucleotides are TGTGCCAGCAGTCACGGGCGGAATGAAAAACTGTTTTTT.

The gene calls are TRBV2 and TRBJ1-4; D gene uncertain. Germline V lookup: CDR1 SNHLY, CDR2 FYNNEI. The CDR3 spans 14 residues. The V and J ends lost 6 bases and 4 bases respectively, with 12 bases between them. CDR3 DNA sequence: TGTGCCAGCAGCCCCAGGACCATTAATGAAAAACTGTTTTTT. It specifies CASSPRTINEKLFF. Together with reference TRBV2 and TRBJ1-4, the CDR3 gives the full variable domain: EPEVTQTPSHQVTQMGQEVILRCVPISNHLYFYWYRQILGQKVEFLVSFYNNEISEKSEIFDDQFSVERPDGSNFTLKIRSTKLEDSAMYFCASSPRTINEKLFFGSGTQLSVL.

V gene TRBV5-5 combines with J gene TRBJ1-1; unclear D gene. This CDR3 spans 14 amino acids. CDR1 and CDR2 from the germline V gene are SGHKS and YYEKEE (reference sequence). V was trimmed by 4 bases and J by 4 bases, leaving 14 bases between them. The CDR3 DNA follows: TGTGCCAGCAGCCATGACATAGGCACCACTGAAGCTTTCTTT. This codes for CASSHDIGTTEAFF. Using reference TRBV5-5 and TRBJ1-1 for the parts outside the CDR3, the full variable domain is DAGVTQSPTHLIKTRGQQVTLRCSPISGHKSVSWYQQVLGQGPQFIFQYYEKEERGRGNFPDRFSARQFPNYSSELNVNALLLGDSALYLCASSHDIGTTEAFFGQGTRLTVV.

The genes are TRBV28 and TRBJ2-3; possible D gene TRBD2, 5 bases. The CDR3 has 15 residues. V was pared by 2 bases and J by 0 bases, with 9 bases between. Germline assignment: CDR1 MDHEN and CDR2 SYDVKM. CDR3 residues: CASSLMDWSTDTQYF. In DNA form, the CDR3 reads TGTGCCAGCAGTTTAATGGACTGGAGCACAGATACGCAGTATTTT.

This chain uses TRBV30 with TRBJ2-2; D not resolved. Trimming pared 0 bases from V and 6 bases from J, leaving 2 bases between. CDR1 and CDR2 from the germline V gene are GTSNPN and SVGIG (reference sequence). The length of the CDR3 is 11 residues. CDR3 nucleotides: TGTGCCTGGAGTGTACCCGGGGAGCTGTTTTTT. Its translation: CAWSVPGELFF.

The J gene is TRBJ2-5, the V gene TRBV9; D is perhaps TRBD1 (5 bases). Germline loops: CDR1 SGDLS, CDR2 YYNGEE. The CDR3 totals 15 residues. Trimming pared 2 bases from V and 2 bases from J, leaving 13 bases between. CDR3 residues: CASSVNSDTQETQYF. The CDR3, as DNA: TGTGCCAGCAGCGTCAACTCGGACACACAAGAGACCCAGTACTTC.

By sample fraction, this clone is large (0.1 to 1%). The chain recombines TRBV28 with TRBJ2-1; TRBD1 matches at 9 bases. This CDR3 has 14 residues. The J segment lost 8 bases and the V segment lost 3 bases, leaving 5 bases of the junction unmatched. Germline lookup yields CDR1 MDHEN and CDR2 SYDVKM. CDR3 nucleotide sequence: TGTGCCAGCAGTTTTACAGGGGGCAGGGATGAGCAGTTCTTC. Amino acid sequence: CASSFTGGRDEQFF.

The rearrangement uses TRBV7-3 and TRBJ2-3, with 9 positions matching TRBD2. V lost 6 bases, J lost 6 bases, and 4 bases stayed unmatched. Germline CDR1 reads SGHTA; CDR2 reads FQGTGA. There are 13 residues in the CDR3. DNA of the CDR3: TGTGCCAGCAGTAGCGGGAGTAGCGATACGCAGTATTTT. Translating gives CASSSGSSDTQYF.

J is TRBJ1-1 and V is TRBV18; a possible D gene is TRBD1 (5 bases). The length of the CDR3 is 15 residues. Germline V gives CDR1 KGHSH, CDR2 LQKENI. Trimming removed 3 bases at V and 2 bases at J, with 13 bases between. Written as DNA, the CDR3 is TGTGCCAGCTCACCCCGGGGCAGAGCCAACACTGAAGCTTTCTTT. Amino acids: CASSPRGRANTEAFF.

The gene calls are TRBV28 and TRBJ2-7, with D possibly being TRBD2 (5 bases). V lost 4 bases, J lost 2 bases, and 21 bases lay in between. CDR1 is MDHEN and CDR2 is SYDVKM in the germline V gene. CDR3 length equals 17 residues. CDR3 nucleotides: TGTGCCAGCAGTTCACGCGGTATGCGGGTCGGAACCTACGAGCAGTACTTC. As protein: CASSSRGMRVGTYEQYF.

The chain uses TRBV9 and TRBJ2-5; D possibly corresponds to TRBD2 (7 bases). Trimming removed 5 bases from V and 5 bases from J, with 16 bases in between. CDR3 length: 14 amino acids. Germline loops: CDR1 SGDLS, CDR2 YYNGEE. The CDR3: CASSRTAGSETQYF. CDR3 nucleotides: TGTGCCAGCAGTAGGACAGCGGGGTCGGAGACCCAGTACTTC.

This sequence joins TRBV5-1 and TRBJ2-1, with a weak D call TRBD2 (6 bases). The CDR3 runs 13 residues. CDR1 and CDR2 from the germline V gene are SGHRS and YFSETQ. V lost 7 bases and J lost 9, with 17 bases in between. CDR3 residues: CASGTPPLSEQFF. CDR3 DNA sequence: TGCGCCAGCGGGACTCCACCTTTGAGTGAGCAGTTCTTC.

The chain has TRBV6-5 and TRBJ1-2; tentatively, D is TRBD1 (5 bases). Germline V CDR1 and CDR2: MNHEY, SVGAGI. Between the trimmed V and J ends, which lost 6 bases and 8 bases, there was a span of 16 bases. The CDR3 length is 13 residues. The CDR3 region has the DNA TGTGCCAGCAGCCTTGACAGTCGGAAAGGCTACACCTTC. Translation gives CASSLDSRKGYTF.

The J gene is TRBJ2-4, the V gene TRBV11-1; 9 bases match TRBD1. V dropped 3 bases and J dropped 3; count of bases not matched to a gene: 9. The CDR3 runs 17 residues. Germline CDR1 is SGHAT and CDR2 is FQDESV (reference sequence). The DNA of the CDR3 is TGTGCCAGCAGCTTGGGGAACAGGGGGCAGGGCAAAAACATTCAGTACTTC. Translation: CASSLGNRGQGKNIQYF.

The gene calls are TRBV9 and TRBJ1-2; a weak D match, TRBD1 (5 bases). Germline V gene sequence: CDR1 SGDLS, CDR2 YYNGEE. This CDR3 has 13 amino acids. The V and J ends lost 4 bases and 6 bases respectively, with 13 bases between them. DNA for the CDR3: TGTGCCAGCAGCCCTCCGGACAATCATGGCTACACCTTC. Translation: CASSPPDNHGYTF.

This clone occurred once. The genes are TRBV19 and TRBJ2-5; D not resolved. CDR1 LNHDA and CDR2 SQIVND come from the germline V gene (reference sequence). The CDR3 consists of 13 residues. V shed 3 bases and J shed 5 bases, with 10 bases lying between them. CDR3 in amino acids: CASSMRGWETQYF. The CDR3 DNA reads as TGTGCCAGTAGTATGCGCGGCTGGGAGACCCAGTACTTC.

V is TRBV7-9 and J is TRBJ1-1; 8 bases are a match to TRBD1. CDR3 length equals 16 residues. Germline assignment: CDR1 SEHNR and CDR2 FQNEAQ (reference sequence). V gave up 5 bases and J gave up 5 bases; unmatched junction bases: 13. The CDR3 sequence: CASSLDRGRGMTEAFF. CDR3 coding DNA: TGTGCCAGCAGCCTCGACAGGGGACGGGGGATGACTGAAGCTTTCTTT.

This sequence joins TRBV5-6 and TRBJ1-1, with no clear D. The CDR3 consists of 14 residues. The ends were cut back, 1 base at V and 1 base at J, with 8 bases in the middle. Germline CDR1 and CDR2: SGHDT and YYEEEE. CDR3 sequence (DNA): TGTGCCAGCAGCTTGTTGAGGAGGAACACTGAAGCTTTCTTT. Its translation is CASSLLRRNTEAFF.